One and the same sample provided the 29 T cell receptor beta chains below, sequenced in a study of T cell changes during pregnancy in multiple sclerosis. Some clones are missing from TCRdb's copy, which holds only in-frame ones; the method was immunoSEQ multiplex PCR. The sample records around 110,000 clones, under 95% being singletons. The sample was peripheral blood, taken in the third trimester of pregnancy. These receptors all stem from a female donor in good health, enrolled as a control in a pregnancy study.

The chain couples TRBV11-2 to TRBJ2-5; 9 bases align to TRBD2. The CDR3 runs to 14 residues. Per the germline V gene, CDR1 is SGHAT and CDR2 is FQNNGV. After removal of 8 bases from V and 2 bases from J, the junction contained 6 bases not matched to a gene. In DNA form, the CDR3 reads TGTGCCAGCGGCGGTAGCGGGGGTCAAGAGACCCAGTACTTC. Its translation: CASGGSGGQETQYF.

The chain couples TRBV18 to TRBJ2-3, with D hard to call. The CDR3 has 12 amino acids. Trimming removed 4 bases from V and 2 bases from J, with 4 bases in between. Germline loops: CDR1 KGHSH, CDR2 LQKENI. CDR3 protein: CASSLNTDTQYF. Written as DNA, the CDR3 is TGTGCCAGCTCACTTAACACAGATACGCAGTATTTT. Based on the CDR3 plus reference TRBV18 and TRBJ2-3, the full variable domain is NAGVMQNPRHLVRRRGQEARLRCSPMKGHSHVYWYRQLPEEGLKFMVYLQKENIIDESGMPKERFSAEFPKEGPSILRIQQVVRGDSAAYFCASSLNTDTQYFGPGTRLTVL.

This clone has more than one count but fewer than ten. Within the sample, other DNA sequences also encode this same CDR3. The chain couples TRBV7-9 to TRBJ1-1, with D possibly being TRBD1 (5 bases). CDR1 is SEHNR, CDR2 FQNEAQ, per germline (reference sequence). The V and J ends lost 2 bases and 5 bases respectively, with 9 bases between them. The CDR3 runs to 13 residues. The CDR3 nucleotides read TGTGCCAGCAGCTTACAGGGTGGAACTGAAGCTTTCTTT. Protein: CASSLQGGTEAFF.

The rearrangement links TRBV19 to TRBJ2-2; 8 bases are shared with TRBD1. CDR1 LNHDA and CDR2 SQIVND come from the germline V gene (reference sequence). Germline trimming cut 7 bases from V and 0 bases from J; bases unmatched to any gene: 4. The CDR3 loop spans 15 amino acids. CDR3 DNA sequence: TGTGCCAGTAAAGGACAGGGAACGAACACCGGGGAGCTGTTTTTT. Its translation is CASKGQGTNTGELFF.

This clone was observed a handful of times. The genes are TRBV4-1 and TRBJ1-1, with 9 bases matching TRBD1. This CDR3 has 15 residues. Per the germline V gene, CDR1 is MGHRA and CDR2 is YSYEKL. V was pared by 3 bases and J by 5 bases, with 7 bases of the junction left unmatched. This CDR3 reads CASSHPGQGQTEAFF. DNA for the CDR3: TGCGCCAGCAGCCACCCGGGACAGGGACAGACTGAAGCTTTCTTT.

This rearrangement joins TRBV6-5 to TRBJ2-1; 8 bases align to TRBD2. Looked up from germline, CDR1 is MNHEY and CDR2 is SVGAGI. The CDR3 runs 15 residues. Trimming took 2 bases from V and 0 from J; bases not matched to a gene: 0. This CDR3 is CASSYGTSSYNEQFF. CDR3 bases: TGTGCCAGCAGTTACGGGACTAGCTCCTACAATGAGCAGTTCTTC.

V usage is TRBV7-8 and J usage is TRBJ1-3; the D is unclear. Germline V CDR1 and CDR2: SGHVS, FQNEAQ. Between the trimmed V and J ends, which lost 1 base and 0 bases, there was a span of 10 bases. This CDR3 comprises 16 residues. The CDR3 region is CASSLGGSPSGNTIYF. Written as DNA, the CDR3 is TGTGCCAGCAGCTTAGGAGGGTCCCCCTCTGGAAACACCATATATTTT.

The V and J genes are TRBV7-3 and TRBJ2-1, with 11 bases identical to TRBD2. The germline V gene encodes CDR1 SGHTA and CDR2 FQGTGA. Germline trimming cut 3 bases from V and 6 bases from J; bases unmatched to any gene: 4. The CDR3 extends over 15 amino acids. The CDR3 DNA reads as TGTGCCAGCAGCTTCCTAGCGGGGGGATTCAATGAGCAGTTCTTC. It yields the protein CASSFLAGGFNEQFF.

The chain links TRBV4-1 to TRBJ1-2; 7 bases are a match to TRBD1. Trimming cost V 2 bases and J 4 bases; bases outside gene matches: 7. This CDR3 has 15 residues. Per germline, CDR1 MGHRA and CDR2 YSYEKL. CDR3 sequence (DNA): TGCGCCAGCAGCCAAATGGGGACAGATAGCTATGGCTACACCTTC. It encodes CASSQMGTDSYGYTF.

The J gene is TRBJ2-3, the V gene TRBV9; 8 positions match TRBD2. In germline, CDR1 is SGDLS, CDR2 YYNGEE. V lost 4 bases to trimming and J lost 5 bases; unmatched junction nucleotides: 9. CDR3 length: 15 residues. CDR3 protein: CASSPTGLAGDTQYF. As DNA, the CDR3 is TGTGCCAGCAGCCCTACTGGACTAGCCGGAGATACGCAGTATTTT. Filled out from reference TRBV9 and TRBJ2-3, the complete variable domain reads DSGVTQTPKHLITATGQRVTLRCSPRSGDLSVYWYQQSLDQGLQFLIQYYNGEERAKGNILERFSAQQFPDLHSELNLSSLELGDSALYFCASSPTGLAGDTQYFGPGTRLTVL.

The chain couples TRBV7-9 to TRBJ1-2; 9 nucleotides line up with TRBD1. CDR1 is SEHNR and CDR2 is FQNEAQ in the germline V gene (reference sequence). Trimming at V came to 10 bases and at J to 4 bases, leaving 7 bases not matched to a gene. The CDR3 sequence is 13 residues long. This chain's CDR3 is CATDTGGGYGYTF. The CDR3 DNA sequence: TGTGCCACCGACACAGGGGGCGGCTATGGCTACACCTTC.

The CDR3 DNA reads as TGTGCCAGCAGCTTAGTAGGACTAGCGGGGGCCTCCTACGAGCAGTACTTC. Encoded protein: CASSLVGLAGASYEQYF. The chain couples TRBV7-9 to TRBJ2-7; 13 positions agree with TRBD2. CDR3 length: 17 amino acids. With V trimmed by 1 base and J by 0 bases, 3 bases remained unmatched. From germline, CDR1 is SEHNR and CDR2 FQNEAQ (reference sequence).

The chain has TRBV14 and TRBJ2-7; possible D gene TRBD2, 5 bases. V shed 5 bases and J shed 0 bases, with 14 bases lying between them. CDR1 and CDR2 (germline): SGHDN, FVKESK. This CDR3 comprises 15 residues. This CDR3 is CASSILAVPSYEQYF. The DNA for the CDR3 is TGTGCCAGCAGCATCCTAGCCGTACCCTCCTACGAGCAGTACTTC.

Comment on this clone: The sample holds other DNA sequences that translate to the same CDR3. The chain is built from TRBV7-3 and TRBJ1-4; 11 bases fit TRBD1. CDR1 and CDR2 from the germline V gene are SGHTA and FQGTGA. The V gene end was trimmed by 2 bases and the J gene end by 5 bases; junction bases not matched to a gene: 1. This CDR3 spans 15 amino acids. The CDR3 bases are TGTGCCAGCAGCTTAGGGACAGGGGGAAATGAAAAACTGTTTTTT. It specifies CASSLGTGGNEKLFF.

V is TRBV6-1 and J is TRBJ2-7, with D tentatively TRBD1 (6 bases). Germline loops: CDR1 MNHNS, CDR2 SASEGT. Trimming removed 5 bases from V and 5 bases from J, with 7 bases in between. The CDR3 consists of 11 residues. The CDR3: CASSTGNEQYF. Here the CDR3 DNA reads TGTGCCAGCAGTACAGGGAACGAGCAGTACTTC.

This rearrangement joins TRBV4-3 to TRBJ1-2; D possibly corresponds to TRBD1 (5 bases). CDR3 length: 14 residues. Germline V gene lookup returns CDR1 LGHNA and CDR2 YSLEER. Trimming took 0 bases from V and 8 from J, leaving 13 bases between them. CDR3 protein: CASSQDRRAGGYTF. DNA for the CDR3: TGCGCCAGCAGCCAAGATCGCAGGGCGGGGGGCTACACCTTC.

The chain recombines TRBV5-6 with TRBJ1-5; D not certain. Germline CDR1 SGHDT, CDR2 YYEEEE. Between the trimmed V and J ends, which lost 0 bases and 4 bases, there was a span of 11 bases. The CDR3 is made up of 15 amino acids. The CDR3: CASSLGGYGNQPQHF. The CDR3 DNA is TGTGCCAGCAGCTTGGGAGGGTATGGTAATCAGCCCCAGCATTTT. Filled out from reference TRBV5-6 and TRBJ1-5, the complete variable domain reads DAGVTQSPTHLIKTRGQQVTLRCSPKSGHDTVSWYQQALGQGPQFIFQYYEEEERQRGNFPDRFSGHQFPNYSSELNVNALLLGDSALYLCASSLGGYGNQPQHFGDGTRLSIL.

The chain recombines TRBV7-3 with TRBJ2-5; D gene uncertain. The V end lost 4 bases, the J end lost 5 bases, and 2 bases lay between the germline ends. Germline assignment: CDR1 SGHTA and CDR2 FQGTGA. The CDR3 loop spans 10 amino acids. Here the CDR3 reads CASSSETQYF. For the CDR3, the DNA is TGTGCCAGCAGCTCGGAGACCCAGTACTTC.

The rearrangement links TRBV14 to TRBJ2-7, with TRBD1 as a possible D gene (6 bases). This CDR3 is built from 13 residues. V was pared by 2 bases and J by 9 bases, with 14 bases between. Per the germline V gene, CDR1 is SGHDN and CDR2 is FVKESK. In DNA form, the CDR3 reads TGTGCCAGCAGCCAAAACCCACAGGGTGGGCAGTACTTC. This codes for CASSQNPQGGQYF.

The chain combines TRBV9 with TRBJ2-1, with TRBD2 identical over 8 bases. Trimming at V came to 0 bases and at J to 3 bases, leaving 2 bases not matched to a gene. The CDR3 consists of 15 residues. Germline loops: CDR1 SGDLS, CDR2 YYNGEE. CDR3 protein: CASSVAGGVYNEQFF. CDR3 bases: TGTGCCAGCAGCGTAGCGGGAGGGGTCTACAATGAGCAGTTCTTC. Using reference TRBV9 and TRBJ2-1 for the parts outside the CDR3, the full variable domain is DSGVTQTPKHLITATGQRVTLRCSPRSGDLSVYWYQQSLDQGLQFLIQYYNGEERAKGNILERFSAQQFPDLHSELNLSSLELGDSALYFCASSVAGGVYNEQFFGPGTRLTVL.

The chain recombines TRBV11-3 with TRBJ1-1; a weak D match, TRBD1 (6 bases). Germline CDR1 SGHNT, CDR2 YENEEA. Trimming cost V 3 bases and J 4 bases, with 15 bases left between them. CDR3 length equals 15 residues. As DNA, the CDR3 is TGTGCCAGCAGCTTTTCCGGGGGGCGCGGCACTGAAGCTTTCTTT. It yields the protein CASSFSGGRGTEAFF. Full variable domain (missing parts from reference TRBV11-3 and TRBJ1-1): EAGVVQSPRYKIIEKKQPVAFWCNPISGHNTLYWYLQNLGQGPELLIRYENEEAVDDSQLPKDRFSAERLKGVDSTLKIQPAELGDSAVYLCASSFSGGRGTEAFFGQGTRLTVV.

This chain connects TRBV5-1 to TRBJ2-5, with D possibly TRBD1 on 5 matching bases. Trimming stripped 0 bases from V and 1 base from J, with 7 bases between. CDR3 size: 14 residues. From germline, CDR1 is SGHRS and CDR2 YFSETQ. The CDR3: CASSLAGSQETQYF. The CDR3 region has the DNA TGCGCCAGCAGCTTGGCAGGGTCCCAAGAGACCCAGTACTTC.

The chain uses TRBV27 and TRBJ2-4, with 7 positions matching TRBD1. The CDR3 covers 15 residues. From germline, CDR1 is MNHEY and CDR2 SMNVEV (reference sequence). V dropped 6 bases and J dropped 1; count of bases not matched to a gene: 6. As DNA, the CDR3 is TGTGCCAGCAGACCTGACAGGGCTGCCAAAAACATTCAGTACTTC. Translated, it gives CASRPDRAAKNIQYF.

This clone was seen once. V usage is TRBV15 and J usage is TRBJ1-2; 8 bases fit TRBD1. V shed 5 bases and J 4 bases; nucleotides not matched to a gene: 6. The CDR3 is 14 amino acids. Germline V gene sequence: CDR1 LNHNV, CDR2 YYDKDF (reference sequence). CDR3 DNA: TGTGCCACCAGCGCTCGGACAGGGATCTATGGCTACACCTTC. Its translation is CATSARTGIYGYTF.

The chain joins TRBV6-6 to TRBJ1-2, with 8 positions matching TRBD1. Germline lookup yields CDR1 MNHNY and CDR2 SVGAGI (reference sequence). The junction had 2 bases not matched to a gene; V was cut back by 9 bases and J by 2 bases. The CDR3 sequence is 12 residues long. The CDR3 bases are TGTGCCAGTGGACAGGGAAACTATGGCTACACCTTC. It encodes CASGQGNYGYTF.

The chain is built from TRBV4-3 and TRBJ2-1, with D perhaps TRBD1 (6 bases). V was clipped by 6 bases and J by 4 bases, with 16 bases between them. The CDR3 length is 15 residues. Looked up from germline, CDR1 is LGHNA and CDR2 is YSLEER. CDR3 sequence: CASSRTADVYNEQFF. CDR3 coding DNA: TGCGCCAGCAGTCGGACAGCCGATGTATACAATGAGCAGTTCTTC.

In DNA, the CDR3 is TGTGCCAGCAGACGTTATACAGGGTCTACTGAAGCTTTCTTT. Translation gives CASRRYTGSTEAFF. The rearrangement links TRBV9 to TRBJ1-1, with a possible D match to TRBD1 (6 bases). Germline V gene data show CDR1 as SGDLS and CDR2 as YYNGEE. Deletions cut 5 bases from V and 5 bases from J, with 16 bases between. The CDR3 extends over 14 amino acids.

This rearrangement joins TRBV4-2 to TRBJ2-5, with 8 positions matching TRBD1. Trimming removed 1 base from V and 5 bases from J; junction bases left unmatched: 9. This CDR3 is 16 amino acids long. Per the germline V gene, CDR1 is LGHNA and CDR2 is YNFKEQ. In DNA, the CDR3 is TGTGCCAGCAGCCAAGGTTATCAGGGGGCAGGGGAGACCCAGTACTTC. Its translation is CASSQGYQGAGETQYF.

The chain is built from TRBV7-2 and TRBJ2-5; 7 nucleotides line up with TRBD2. The CDR3 extends over 14 amino acids. Trimming cost V 4 bases and J 5 bases; bases outside gene matches: 7. Germline assignment: CDR1 SGHTA and CDR2 FQGNSA. CDR3 in amino acids: CASSSGLRGETQYF. In DNA form, the CDR3 reads TGTGCCAGCAGCTCCGGGCTGCGGGGGGAGACCCAGTACTTC.